Below are 12 T cell receptor beta chains sequenced from a single sample in a study of cytomegalovirus exposure and HLA in healthy donors. It was with 60 Vbeta and 13 Jbeta primers that the PCR ran. This table comes from immunoSEQ multiplex PCR, and its TCRdb copy is limited to in-frame clones, with some not included. This sample has tens of thousands of clones; around 76% occur once, and the top ten carry 1.5% to 2%. The specimen sequenced was PBMCs. Every receptor here comes from a man aged 35 to 55 in good health and CMV-seronegative.

The chain joins TRBV28 to TRBJ1-2, with TRBD1 matching over 10 bases. Germline V gene lookup returns CDR1 MDHEN and CDR2 SYDVKM. CDR3 size: 15 residues. V trimming: 6 bases; J trimming: 8 bases; junction bases outside the gene matches: 12. Here the CDR3 DNA reads TGTGCCAGCAGCACTCCCGGGACAGGGGATGGGGGCTACACCTTC. Its protein is CASSTPGTGDGGYTF.

V and J are TRBV19 and TRBJ2-5; 8 bases fit TRBD1. The CDR3 totals 16 residues. V lost 7 bases and J lost 5; bases outside the gene matches: 15. Germline CDR1 LNHDA, CDR2 SQIVND (reference sequence). CDR3 loop: CASNSRAGGVGETQYF. The DNA for the CDR3 is TGTGCCAGTAATTCCCGGGCAGGGGGCGTTGGGGAGACCCAGTACTTC. Combining the CDR3 with reference TRBV19 and TRBJ2-5 gives the whole variable domain DGGITQSPKYLFRKEGQNVTLSCEQNLNHDAMYWYRQDPGQGLRLIYYSQIVNDFQKGDIAEGYSVSREKKESFPLTVTSAQKNPTAFYLCASNSRAGGVGETQYFGPGTRLLVL.

This chain joins TRBV9 and TRBJ2-7; D not certain. Trimming took 0 bases from V and 4 from J, leaving 17 bases between them. The CDR3 is 16 residues long. The germline V gene has CDR1 SGDLS and CDR2 YYNGEE. CDR3 region: CASSVGAEKSLYEQYF. In nucleotides, the CDR3 is TGTGCCAGCAGCGTAGGTGCGGAAAAATCCCTTTACGAGCAGTACTTC.

This clone turned up a few times. This sequence joins TRBV7-9 and TRBJ2-1; D perhaps matches TRBD1 (6 bases). V was shortened by 3 bases and J by 14 bases, with 23 bases between the two germline ends. This CDR3 is 15 amino acids long. CDR1 SEHNR and CDR2 FQNEAQ come from the germline V gene (reference sequence). The CDR3 here is CASSFSTGYYHYEFF. Written as DNA, the CDR3 is TGTGCCAGCAGCTTCTCTACAGGGTATTACCACTATGAGTTCTTC.

The chain carries TRBV7-9 and TRBJ1-4; 9 bases are shared with TRBD1. Germline CDR1 SEHNR, CDR2 FQNEAQ (reference sequence). The CDR3 sequence is 16 residues long. After removal of 3 bases from V and 7 bases from J, the junction contained 9 bases not matched to a gene. The DNA of the CDR3 is TGTGCCAGCAGCTTGTTCTTAGGACAGGGGTCTGAAAAACTGTTTTTT. It is translated as CASSLFLGQGSEKLFF.

The J gene is TRBJ1-1, the V gene TRBV18; TRBD1 matches 9 bases. The CDR3 is 13 residues long. Germline-derived CDR1 and CDR2 are KGHSH and LQKENI. The trim removed 3 bases at V and 8 bases at J, leaving 4 bases unmatched. The CDR3 is CASSPGQGREAFF. For the CDR3, the DNA is TGTGCCAGCTCACCTGGACAGGGGAGAGAAGCTTTCTTT.

The rearrangement links TRBV7-8 to TRBJ2-7, with 9 bases that match TRBD2. J gave up 5 bases and V 6 bases, and 14 bases lay outside the gene matches. The germline V gene encodes CDR1 SGHVS and CDR2 FQNEAQ. The CDR3 contains 16 residues. CDR3 region: CASRFASSGTRDEQYF. The CDR3 DNA sequence: TGTGCCAGCAGGTTCGCGTCTAGCGGGACCAGGGACGAGCAGTACTTC. The full variable domain, rest sourced from reference TRBV7-8 and TRBJ2-7, is GAGVSQSPRYKVAKRGQDVALRCDPISGHVSLFWYQQALGQGPEFLTYFQNEAQLDKSGLPSDRFFAERPEGSVSTLKIQRTQQEDSAVYLCASRFASSGTRDEQYFGPGTRLTVT.

The chain is built from TRBV7-9 and TRBJ2-1, with 9 bases aligning to TRBD1. The CDR3 is 15 residues long. Germline V lookup: CDR1 SEHNR, CDR2 FQNEAQ (reference sequence). Trimming at V came to 3 bases and at J to 6 bases, leaving 6 bases not matched to a gene. The CDR3 DNA is TGTGCCAGCAGCTTGACAGGGGGTGATTCCAATGAGCAGTTCTTC. It codes for CASSLTGGDSNEQFF.

CDR3 coding DNA: TGTGCCAGCAGTAGGATCGAGGGGGCGAACACTGAAGCTTTCTTT. Translation: CASSRIEGANTEAFF. V gene TRBV2 combines with J gene TRBJ1-1; TRBD1 agrees at 7 bases. Germline CDR1 is SNHLY and CDR2 is FYNNEI. The CDR3 runs to 15 residues. Losses at the gene ends were 5 bases for V and 1 base for J; bases not matched to a gene: 7. Filled out from reference TRBV2 and TRBJ1-1, the complete variable domain reads EPEVTQTPSHQVTQMGQEVILRCVPISNHLYFYWYRQILGQKVEFLVSFYNNEISEKSEIFDDQFSVERPDGSNFTLKIRSTKLEDSAMYFCASSRIEGANTEAFFGQGTRLTVV.

The rearrangement joins TRBV19 to TRBJ2-7, with D possibly matching TRBD2 (6 bases). The CDR3 totals 14 residues. V was shortened by 0 bases and J by 3 bases, with 9 bases between the two germline ends. CDR1 is LNHDA, CDR2 SQIVND, per germline (reference sequence). CDR3 region: CASSIDSGLYEQYF. As DNA, the CDR3 is TGTGCCAGTAGTATAGATTCGGGACTCTACGAGCAGTACTTC.

This clone was observed once. The chain carries TRBV5-1 and TRBJ2-7, with a weak D call TRBD2 (5 bases). CDR1 and CDR2 (germline): SGHRS, YFSETQ. This CDR3 contains 15 residues. V was clipped by 0 bases and J by 1 base, with 11 bases between them. The CDR3 nucleotides are TGCGCCAGCAGCTTGGGGTCTGGCGGGTCCTACGAGCAGTACTTC. This sequence encodes CASSLGSGGSYEQYF.

This rearrangement joins TRBV28 to TRBJ2-7, with D perhaps matching TRBD1 (6 bases). V was clipped by 7 bases and J by 1 base, with 14 bases between them. CDR1 and CDR2 from the germline V gene are MDHEN and SYDVKM. CDR3 length equals 14 residues. The CDR3 region is CASKVQGPSYEQYF. CDR3 coding DNA: TGTGCCAGCAAAGTGCAGGGGCCTTCCTACGAGCAGTACTTC.